The rows below give T cell receptor beta chains drawn from one sample of a study of shared clonotypes between healthy human individuals. Sequencing used immunoSEQ multiplex PCR; TCRdb keeps in-frame clones, though not all of them. The table lists 2 million to 2.5 million clones, approximately 95% of them singletons. Sequencing was carried out using naive CD4+ T cells from PBMCs. These receptors were obtained from a man between 18 and 35 years old in good health. Some clones in this sample may be carry-over from other donors' samples. Each CDR3 is given with its conserved first and last residue. A D gene is named only where the DNA matches it firmly. A clone size is listed for some rows: how often the clone was seen (once, few, many), or a class if it is expanded.

d_call,v_call,j_call,clone_size,cdr3_aa,cdr3_nt
TRBD2,TRBV30,TRBJ2-2,-,CAWRPSGSSGELFF,TGTGCCTGGAGACCCAGCGGGAGTAGCGGGGAGCTGTTTTTT
TRBD2,TRBV18,TRBJ2-7,-,CASSPPFSGTSYEQYF,TGTGCCAGCTCACCACCGTTTAGCGGGACCTCCTACGAGCAGTACTTC
TRBD1,TRBV29-1,TRBJ1-1,-,CSVDLREGATEAFF,TGCAGCGTTGATCTGAGAGAGGGGGCAACTGAAGCTTTCTTT
TRBD1,TRBV4-1,TRBJ2-7,-,CASSHRQGSYEQYF,TGCGCCAGCAGCCACCGACAGGGTTCCTACGAGCAGTACTTC
-,TRBV2,TRBJ2-7,-,CAARAGTHDYEQYF,TGTGCCGCCCGAGCCGGGACGCACGACTACGAGCAGTACTTC
TRBD1,TRBV7-8,TRBJ2-7,-,CASSLRGGQDYEQYF,TGTGCCAGCAGCTTACGGGGTGGACAGGACTACGAGCAGTACTTC
TRBD1,TRBV27,TRBJ2-1,-,CASSLDREDEQFF,TGTGCCAGCAGCCTGGACAGGGAGGATGAGCAGTTCTTC
-,TRBV9,TRBJ2-7,-,CASSVESKLSGSEQYF,TGTGCCAGCAGCGTAGAGTCTAAGCTCTCAGGGTCCGAGCAGTACTTC
TRBD2,TRBV29-1,TRBJ2-1,-,CSVSQGLAGTSEQFF,TGCAGCGTCTCCCAAGGACTAGCGGGGACCAGTGAGCAGTTCTTC
-,TRBV28,TRBJ2-5,-,CASTDRGRRMMGQETQYF,TGTGCCAGCACTGATCGAGGCCGGCGGATGATGGGCCAAGAGACCCAGTACTTC
-,TRBV7-9,TRBJ1-2,-,CASSHWTGSSNPGYTF,TGTGCCAGCAGCCACTGGACGGGGTCGAGTAATCCTGGCTACACCTTC
-,TRBV7-2,TRBJ1-4,-,CASSSWEADNEKLFF,TGTGCCAGCAGCTCCTGGGAAGCCGATAATGAAAAACTGTTTTTT
TRBD1,TRBV18,TRBJ2-1,-,CASSPGQGGYYEQFF,TGTGCCAGCTCCCCAGGACAGGGTGGGTACTATGAGCAGTTCTTC
-,TRBV20-1,TRBJ1-2,few,CSARSSGYTF,TGCAGTGCTAGGTCAAGTGGCTACACCTTC
TRBD2,TRBV2,TRBJ2-1,once,CASSVGLAVSGEQFF,TGTGCCAGCAGTGTAGGCCTAGCGGTTTCAGGGGAGCAGTTCTTC
TRBD2,TRBV5-5,TRBJ2-7,-,CASSLVFRGPSGTRYEQYF,TGTGCCAGCAGCTTGGTTTTCCGGGGCCCTAGCGGGACGCGGTACGAGCAGTACTTC
-,TRBV28,TRBJ2-7,-,CASSLYGAGFAYEQYF,TGTGCCAGCAGTTTATATGGAGCAGGGTTCGCCTACGAGCAGTACTTC
TRBD1,TRBV14,TRBJ2-7,-,CASSQGTGLYEQYF,TGTGCCAGCAGCCAAGGGACAGGGCTCTACGAGCAGTACTTC
-,TRBV19,TRBJ1-1,once,CASTGQPNTEAFF,TGTGCCAGTACCGGACAGCCAAACACTGAAGCTTTCTTT
TRBD1,TRBV13,TRBJ2-5,-,CASSLGPGGLQETQYF,TGTGCCAGCAGCTTAGGGCCAGGGGGTCTTCAAGAGACCCAGTACTTC
-,TRBV7-2,TRBJ2-7,-,CASSLVGSLSSYEQYF,TGTGCCAGCAGCTTAGTCGGCAGTCTTAGCTCCTACGAGCAGTACTTC
TRBD1,TRBV28,TRBJ1-2,-,CASRSSGQGTTRGYTF,TGTGCCAGCAGGAGTTCGGGACAGGGGACTACGAGGGGCTACACCTTC
TRBD2,TRBV5-1,TRBJ2-3,once,CASNPGTSGPPRGDTQYF,TGCGCCAGCAACCCCGGGACTAGCGGCCCCCCGAGGGGGGATACGCAGTATTTT
TRBD2,TRBV11-1,TRBJ2-1,-,CASSLPGLASYNEQFF,TGTGCCAGCAGCTTACCGGGACTAGCAAGCTACAATGAGCAGTTCTTC
TRBD2,TRBV5-1,TRBJ2-2,-,CASLLTGGSYTGELFF,TGCGCCAGCCTCCTCACGGGGGGAAGTTACACCGGGGAGCTGTTTTTT
-,TRBV4-1,TRBJ1-5,once,CASSQVPFRGDSNQPQHF,TGCGCCAGCAGCCAAGTCCCCTTCCGGGGGGATAGCAATCAGCCCCAGCATTTT